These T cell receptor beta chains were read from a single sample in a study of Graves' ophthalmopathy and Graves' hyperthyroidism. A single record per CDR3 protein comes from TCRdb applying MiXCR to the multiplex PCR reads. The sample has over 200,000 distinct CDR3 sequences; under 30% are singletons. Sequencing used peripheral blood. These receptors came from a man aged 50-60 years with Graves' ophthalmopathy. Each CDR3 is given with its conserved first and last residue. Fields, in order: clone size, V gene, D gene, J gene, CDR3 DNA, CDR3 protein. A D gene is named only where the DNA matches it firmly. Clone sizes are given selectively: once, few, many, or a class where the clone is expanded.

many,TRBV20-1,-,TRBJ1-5,TGCAGTGCCCAGCAGGGACCTCAGCCCCAGCATTTT,CSAQQGPQPQHF
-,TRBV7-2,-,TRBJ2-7,TGTGCCAGCAGCCTCCACAGGGTTGGGTACGAGCAGTACTTC,CASSLHRVGYEQYF
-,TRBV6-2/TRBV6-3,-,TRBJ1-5,TGTGCCAGCAAAAACAGGGCGAGCAATCAGCCCCAGCATTTT,CASKNRASNQPQHF
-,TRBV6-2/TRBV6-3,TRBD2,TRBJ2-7,TGTGCCAGCAGTTACTCGACACTAGCGTTCTCCTACGAGCAGTACTTC,CASSYSTLAFSYEQYF
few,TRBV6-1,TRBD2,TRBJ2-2,TGTGCCACCCACCCCTCTAGCGGGGAAAACACCGGGGAGCTGTTTTTT,CATHPSSGENTGELFF
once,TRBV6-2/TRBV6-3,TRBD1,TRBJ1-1,TGTGCCAGCAGTTACTCGAAGAGGGGGCCGAACACTGAAGCTTTCTTT,CASSYSKRGPNTEAFF
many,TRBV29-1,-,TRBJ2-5,TGCAGCGTCACTCGGTCTTCCCAAGAGACCCAGTACTTC,CSVTRSSQETQYF
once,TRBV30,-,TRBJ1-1,TGTGCCTGGAGTCTGGGAGAGAACACTGAAGCTTTCTTT,CAWSLGENTEAFF
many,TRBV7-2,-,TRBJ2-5,TGTGCCAGCAGCTTATCGGATATCCAAGAGACCCAGTACTTC,CASSLSDIQETQYF
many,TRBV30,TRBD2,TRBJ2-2,TGTGCCTGGAAGGCAGCGGGGAGCACCGGGGAGCTGTTTTTT,CAWKAAGSTGELFF
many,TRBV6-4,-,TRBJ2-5,TGTGCCAGCAGCGAGACCAGTGGGTCCCAAGAGACCCAGTACTTC,CASSETSGSQETQYF
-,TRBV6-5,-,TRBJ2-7,TGTGCCAGCAGTTACTCGAAACTGGAATTCTCCTACGAGCAGTACTTC,CASSYSKLEFSYEQYF
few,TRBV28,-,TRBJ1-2,TGTGCCAGCAGTGCCCAGTTAGACGGCTACACCTTC,CASSAQLDGYTF
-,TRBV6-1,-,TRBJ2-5,TGTGCCAGCACCTCGGGGGGCCGTGAAGAGACCCAGTACTTC,CASTSGGREETQYF
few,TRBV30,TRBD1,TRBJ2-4,TGTGCCTGGAGTCCCCCCCGAATAAGACAGGGTTCCAAAAACATTCAGTACTTC,CAWSPPRIRQGSKNIQYF
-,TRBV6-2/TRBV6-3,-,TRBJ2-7,TGTGCCAGCGCGATATATCACACCTACGAGCAGTACTTC,CASAIYHTYEQYF
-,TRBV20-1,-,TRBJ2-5,TGCAGTGCGAGCGGGCTAGTGGGAGAGACCCAGTACTTC,CSASGLVGETQYF
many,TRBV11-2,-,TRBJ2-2,TGTGCCAGCAGCCAGGGCCTTAGCACGAACACCGGGGAGCTGTTTTTT,CASSQGLSTNTGELFF
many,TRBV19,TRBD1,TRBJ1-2,TGTGCCAGTTCGAACAGGGGGCGAGTCTCCTATGGCTACACCTTC,CASSNRGRVSYGYTF
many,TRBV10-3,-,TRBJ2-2,TGTGCCATCAGCGCCGACAGGAGGGTCACCGGGGAGCTGTTTTTT,CAISADRRVTGELFF
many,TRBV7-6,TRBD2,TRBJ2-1,TGTGCCAGCAGCTTCCAGACTAGCGGGAGGCGCCGCTCCTACAATGAGCAGTTCTTC,CASSFQTSGRRRSYNEQFF
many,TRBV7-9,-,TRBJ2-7,TGTGCCAGCAGCTTACCTATTGCAAACGAGCAGTACTTC,CASSLPIANEQYF